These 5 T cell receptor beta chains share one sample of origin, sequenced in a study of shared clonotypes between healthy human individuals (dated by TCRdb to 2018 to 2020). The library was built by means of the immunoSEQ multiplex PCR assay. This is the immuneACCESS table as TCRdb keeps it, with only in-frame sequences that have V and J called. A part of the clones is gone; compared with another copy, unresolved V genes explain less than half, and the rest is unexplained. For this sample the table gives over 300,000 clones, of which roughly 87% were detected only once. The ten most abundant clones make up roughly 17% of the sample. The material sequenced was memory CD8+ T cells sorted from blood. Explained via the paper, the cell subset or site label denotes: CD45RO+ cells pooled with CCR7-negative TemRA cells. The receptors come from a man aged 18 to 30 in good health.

CDR3 DNA sequence: TGCACCAGCAGCCCCCGGACTAGCGGGAGCGCCGATGAGCAGTTCTTC. This encodes CTSSPRTSGSADEQFF. The gene calls are TRBV1 and TRBJ2-1; TRBD2, the table's D call, lacks a check against the DNA. TRBV1 is classified as a pseudogene. CDR3 size: 16 residues.

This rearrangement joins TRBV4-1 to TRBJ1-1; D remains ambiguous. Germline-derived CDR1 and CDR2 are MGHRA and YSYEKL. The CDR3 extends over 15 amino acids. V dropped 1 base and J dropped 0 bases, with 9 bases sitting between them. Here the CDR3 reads CASSQVGHVNTEAFF. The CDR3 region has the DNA TGCGCCAGCAGCCAAGTGGGCCATGTGAACACTGAAGCTTTCTTT.

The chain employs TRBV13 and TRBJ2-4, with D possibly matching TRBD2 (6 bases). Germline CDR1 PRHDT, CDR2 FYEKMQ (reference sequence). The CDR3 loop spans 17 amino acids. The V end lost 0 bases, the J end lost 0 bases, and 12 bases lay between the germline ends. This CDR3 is CASSLGLNGGAKNIQYF. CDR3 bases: TGTGCCAGCAGCTTAGGCCTAAACGGGGGAGCCAAAAACATTCAGTACTTC.

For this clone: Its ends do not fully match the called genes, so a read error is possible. CDR3 in DNA: TGTGCTAGCAGCTTGGGCGGACAAGAGACCCAGTACTTC. This sequence encodes CASSLGGQETQYF. The J gene is TRBJ2-5, the V gene TRBV7-7; D gene unclear. Germline-derived CDR1 and CDR2 are SSHAT and FNYEAQ (reference sequence). CDR3 length equals 13 residues.

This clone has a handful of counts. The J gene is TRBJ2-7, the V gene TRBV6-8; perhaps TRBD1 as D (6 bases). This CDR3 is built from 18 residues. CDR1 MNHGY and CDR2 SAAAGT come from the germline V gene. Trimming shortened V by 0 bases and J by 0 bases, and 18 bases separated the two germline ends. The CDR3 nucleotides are TGTGCCAGCAGTTACTCGATCCTGGGGGCCGCTAGCTCCTACGAGCAGTACTTC. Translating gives CASSYSILGAASSYEQYF.